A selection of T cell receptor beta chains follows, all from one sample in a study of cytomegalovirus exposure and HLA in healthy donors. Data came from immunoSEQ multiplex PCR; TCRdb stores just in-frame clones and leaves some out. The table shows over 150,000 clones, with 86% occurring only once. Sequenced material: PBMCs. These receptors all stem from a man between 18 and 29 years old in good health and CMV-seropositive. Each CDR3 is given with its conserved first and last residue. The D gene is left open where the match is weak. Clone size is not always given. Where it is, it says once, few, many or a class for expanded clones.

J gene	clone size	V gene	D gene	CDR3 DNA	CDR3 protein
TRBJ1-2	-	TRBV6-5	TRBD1	TGTGCCAGCAGTACCCAGGGGGCGGGGAACACCTTC	CASSTQGAGNTF
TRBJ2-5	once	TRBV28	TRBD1	TGTGCCAGCAGTGCAGAGACAGGGGGCCAGCGAGAGACCCAGTACTTC	CASSAETGGQRETQYF
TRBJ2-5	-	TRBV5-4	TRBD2	TGTGCCAGCAGCTCCTTTAGCGGGGACACCCAAGAGACCCAGTACTTC	CASSSFSGDTQETQYF
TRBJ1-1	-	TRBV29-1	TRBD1	TGCAGCCTCTCCACAGGGGCGAACACTGAAGCTTTCTTT	CSLSTGANTEAFF
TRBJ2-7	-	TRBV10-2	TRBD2	TGCGCCAGCAGCGTCAGCGGGGGTACCTACGAGCAGTACTTC	CASSVSGGTYEQYF
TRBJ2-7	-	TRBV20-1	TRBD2	TGCAGTGCTGGGGGGGGATACGAGCAGTACTTC	CSAGGGYEQYF
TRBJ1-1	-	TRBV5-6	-	TGTGCCAGCAGCTTAAGGGGCACTGAAGCTTTCTTT	CASSLRGTEAFF
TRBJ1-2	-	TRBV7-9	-	TGTGCCAGCAGCCTGGTCGAGGGCTACACCTTC	CASSLVEGYTF
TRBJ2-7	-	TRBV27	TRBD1	TGTGCCAGCAGTTTAGGGGACAGGGGGTCGCGGGAGCAGTACTTC	CASSLGDRGSREQYF
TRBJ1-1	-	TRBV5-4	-	TGTGCCAGCAGCCCCCCCAATAACAGGGAGAACACTGAAGCTTTCTTT	CASSPPNNRENTEAFF
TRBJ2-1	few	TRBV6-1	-	TGTGCCAGCAGTGAAGAGGGGGGAGGGGGACATGAGCAGTTCTTC	CASSEEGGGGHEQFF
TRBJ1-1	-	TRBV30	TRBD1	TGTGCCTGGAGGGGACAGGGGAACACTGAAGCTTTCTTT	CAWRGQGNTEAFF
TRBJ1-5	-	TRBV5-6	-	TGTGCCAGCAGCTTGACTCCCAATCAGCCCCAGCATTTT	CASSLTPNQPQHF
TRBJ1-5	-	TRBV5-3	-	TGTGCCAGAAGCTTGAGTCCGGGGGGAAAGGATCAGCCCCAGCATTTT	CARSLSPGGKDQPQHF
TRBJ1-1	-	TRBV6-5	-	TGTGCCAGCAGTTACTCGATCCAGGGTTCATTGACTGAAGCTTTCTTT	CASSYSIQGSLTEAFF
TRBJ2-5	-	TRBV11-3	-	TGTGCCAGCAGCACCGGACAGCTGGGGACCCAGTACTTC	CASSTGQLGTQYF
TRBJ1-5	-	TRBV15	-	TGTGCCACCAGCCGAGAAAATTATAGCAATCAGCCCCAGCATTTT	CATSRENYSNQPQHF
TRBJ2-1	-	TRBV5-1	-	TGCGCCAGCAGCTTGGAGCTAGCTAGGGAGCAGTTCTTC	CASSLELAREQFF
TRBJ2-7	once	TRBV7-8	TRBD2	TGTGCCAGCAGCTTCCCCGGGACTAGTGAGAGGCCCCTCCCCTACGAGCAGTACTTC	CASSFPGTSERPLPYEQYF
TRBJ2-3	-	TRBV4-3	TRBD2	TGCGCCAGCAGCCAAGGTGTTAGCGGGACCACAGATACGCAGTATTTT	CASSQGVSGTTDTQYF
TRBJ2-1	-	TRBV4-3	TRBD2	TGCGCCAGCAGCCAAAGACTAGCGGGAGGAGGACGGAATGAGCAGTTCTTC	CASSQRLAGGGRNEQFF
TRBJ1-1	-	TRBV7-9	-	TGTGCCAGCAGCTTAGGGACAGTCACGGGAGCTTTCTTT	CASSLGTVTGAFF
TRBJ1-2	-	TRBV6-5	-	TGTGCCAGCGGGAGGGGCAGGAACTATGGCTACACCTTC	CASGRGRNYGYTF
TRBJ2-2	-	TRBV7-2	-	TGTGCCAGCAGCTTAGATGCCGGGGGAAACACCGGGGAGCTGTTTTTT	CASSLDAGGNTGELFF
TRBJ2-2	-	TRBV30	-	TGTGCCTGGAGTTCCACGGTGATGAACACCGGGGAGCTGTTTTTT	CAWSSTVMNTGELFF
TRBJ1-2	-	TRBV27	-	TGTGCCAGCAGGACAGGCCCTACTAACTATGGCTACACCTTC	CASRTGPTNYGYTF
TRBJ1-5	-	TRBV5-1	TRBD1	TGCGCCAGCAGCTTGACAGGGGGGTTCAATCAGCCCCAGCATTTT	CASSLTGGFNQPQHF
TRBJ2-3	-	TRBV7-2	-	TGTGCCAGCAGCTTTGTGGGAGACCGAACAGATACGCAGTATTTT	CASSFVGDRTDTQYF
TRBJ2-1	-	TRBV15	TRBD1	TGTGCCACCAGCAGGCAAGGGACAGGGAACTACAATGAGCAGTTCTTC	CATSRQGTGNYNEQFF
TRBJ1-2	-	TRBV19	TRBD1	TGTGCCAGTAGTATCGTCAGGACAGGGGGATATGGCTACACCTTC	CASSIVRTGGYGYTF
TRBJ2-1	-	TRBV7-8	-	TGTGCCAGCAGCTCTATATCTAATGAGCAGTTCTTC	CASSSISNEQFF
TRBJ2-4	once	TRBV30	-	TGTGCCTGGAGCCTAGGGGCAGGGAATGCCATTCAGTACTTC	CAWSLGAGNAIQYF
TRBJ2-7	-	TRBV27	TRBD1	TGTGCCAGCAGTTCCCCGGGACAGGGACCTTACGAGCAGTACTTC	CASSSPGQGPYEQYF
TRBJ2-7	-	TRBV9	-	TGTGCCAGCAGCGGAGCCGACTTCTTCGAGCAGTACTTC	CASSGADFFEQYF
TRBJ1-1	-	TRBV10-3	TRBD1	TGTGCCATCAGGGGGACAGGGGGTGCTGAAGCTTTCTTT	CAIRGTGGAEAFF
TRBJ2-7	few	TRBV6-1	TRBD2	TGTGCCAGCACCGTAGCGGGGGCCTACGAGCAGTACTTC	CASTVAGAYEQYF
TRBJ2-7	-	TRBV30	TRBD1	TGTGCCTGGAGTCGACAGGGATACGAGCAGTACTTC	CAWSRQGYEQYF